This entry features one T cell receptor beta chain sequence. Its antigen is as yet unknown. This may arise from a read error, as a much more abundant clone is one base away. The data originate from a study of T-cell reconstitution after alpha-beta-depleted transplantation in children. Study-wide findings and caveats: T cells produced anew were the main source of T-cell counts and diversity one year after transplant. In patients about two months after transplant, alpha-beta T cells reportedly arose from several hundred expanded graft clones. For some patients, TCRbeta diversity was high at day 60 because of recipient T cells and thymic progenitors that survived.

CDR1 is KGHSH and CDR2 is LQKENI in the germline V gene. This CDR3 has 17 amino acids. Using unique molecular identifiers, the investigators prepared the TCRbeta library. TCRdb recomputed calls from the PCR reads with MiXCR, one row per CDR3 protein. This repertoire shows approximately 290,000 distinct CDR3 sequences, more than 9% found once; its top ten account for about 20%. The genes are TRBV18 and TRBJ2-7, with 14 bases matching TRBD2. The sample consisted of peripheral blood, taken 180 days after TCRalphabeta/CD19-depleted stem cell transplant. This TCR derives from a male patient between 2 and 10 years old who had a stem cell transplant for chronic granulomatous disease, so the T cells may come from the graft donor. The CDR3 nucleotides read TGTGCCAGCCCACCCCTTTCGGGACTAGCGGGAGACTACGAGCAGTACTTC. Protein: CASPPLSGLAGDYEQYF.